Below are 10 T cell receptor beta chains sequenced from a single sample in a study of beta chain features in type 1 diabetes. The study reverse transcribed the entire isolated RNA, so it sequenced expressed TCRB transcripts. Produced via immunoSEQ multiplex PCR; TCRdb's table is partial and in-frame only. The sample records 150,000 or so clones, roughly 11% being singletons. Sequenced input: central memory CD4+ T cells from blood. Receptors were obtained from a man younger than 35 in good health.

This clone occurred a few times. The chain recombines TRBV11-3 with TRBJ2-3, with D unclear. The length of the CDR3 is 13 residues. V gave up 1 base and J gave up 4 bases, with 6 bases separating them. Germline CDR1 and CDR2: SGHNT and YENEEA. CDR3 nucleotides: TGTGCCAGCAGCTTAGCCGTGCCAGATACGCAGTATTTT. Its protein is CASSLAVPDTQYF.

V and J are TRBV19 and TRBJ2-7, with 11 bases that match TRBD2. The J segment lost 2 bases and the V segment lost 10 bases, leaving 4 bases of the junction unmatched. Germline V gene sequence: CDR1 LNHDA, CDR2 SQIVND (reference sequence). The CDR3 is 13 amino acids. The CDR3 is CATGTSGPYEQYF. CDR3 DNA: TGTGCCACCGGGACTAGCGGACCCTACGAGCAGTACTTC.

The table lists this clone with a few counts. The rearrangement uses TRBV7-9 and TRBJ1-4; D gene unclear. The CDR3 is 14 residues long. Per germline, CDR1 SEHNR and CDR2 FQNEAQ (reference sequence). The V and J ends lost 3 bases and 3 bases respectively, with 8 bases between them. The CDR3 reads CASSFKGSNEKLFF. In DNA form, the CDR3 reads TGTGCCAGCAGCTTCAAGGGTTCTAATGAAAAACTGTTTTTT.

This clone was counted a few times. The rearrangement joins TRBV29-1 to TRBJ2-7; D remains ambiguous. V dropped 6 bases and J dropped 6 bases, with 6 bases sitting between them. The germline V gene has CDR1 SQVTM and CDR2 ANQGSEA. The CDR3 loop spans 9 amino acids. CDR3 in DNA: TGCAGCGTCGTACTCGAGCAGTACTTC. Its protein product is CSVVLEQYF.

Remarks on this clone: Germline and junction disagree at one end, which may indicate a read error. The gene calls are TRBV5-4 and TRBJ1-5, with 9 positions matching TRBD1. The CDR3 is made up of 15 amino acids. Per germline, CDR1 SGHNT and CDR2 YYREEE (reference sequence). The CDR3 protein is CASSLSTGGSQPQHF. The CDR3 DNA is TGCGCCAGCAGCCTATCCACAGGGGGCTCTCAGCCCCAGCATTTT.

The chain carries TRBV30 and TRBJ1-2; no clear D gene. The V end was cut by 4 bases, the J end by 4 bases, with 13 bases between. This CDR3 has 13 residues. Germline V gene sequence: CDR1 GTSNPN, CDR2 SVGIG (reference sequence). In DNA form, the CDR3 reads TGTGCCTGGAAGCAGCCCCTTTTCTATGGCTACACCTTC. Encoded protein: CAWKQPLFYGYTF.

CDR3 region: CASSQGTHTEAFF. Here the CDR3 DNA reads TGCGCCAGCAGCCAAGGCACCCACACTGAAGCTTTCTTT. The J gene is TRBJ1-1, the V gene TRBV4-3; D call uncertain. The V and J ends lost 1 base and 3 bases respectively, with 6 bases between them. Germline loops: CDR1 LGHNA, CDR2 YSLEER. CDR3 length: 13 residues.

The sample holds a few counts of this clone. V gene TRBV2 combines with J gene TRBJ2-2; 8 bases agree with TRBD1. The germline CDR1 and CDR2 sequences are SNHLY and FYNNEI. The CDR3 consists of 15 residues. After removal of 7 bases from V and 5 bases from J, the junction contained 9 bases not matched to a gene. CDR3 nucleotide sequence: TGTGCCAGCACGATATTACAGGGGGGAACCGGGGAGCTGTTTTTT. This sequence encodes CASTILQGGTGELFF.

The chain recombines TRBV7-8 with TRBJ2-7; 7 nucleotides match TRBD2. In germline, CDR1 is SGHVS, CDR2 FQNEAQ. The CDR3 sequence is 13 residues long. V shed 1 base and J 3 bases; nucleotides not matched to a gene: 0. CDR3 residues: CASSLGGGYEQYF. DNA of the CDR3: TGTGCCAGCAGCTTAGGCGGGGGCTACGAGCAGTACTTC. Drawing the rest from reference TRBV7-8 and TRBJ2-7, the complete variable domain is GAGVSQSPRYKVAKRGQDVALRCDPISGHVSLFWYQQALGQGPEFLTYFQNEAQLDKSGLPSDRFFAERPEGSVSTLKIQRTQQEDSAVYLCASSLGGGYEQYFGPGTRLTVT.

This clone was seen only a few times. The rearrangement links TRBV7-2 to TRBJ2-1; 9 bases are shared with TRBD2. Looked up from germline, CDR1 is SGHTA and CDR2 is FQGNSA. The CDR3 is 16 residues long. The trim removed 6 bases at V and 4 bases at J, leaving 10 bases unmatched. CDR3 DNA sequence: TGTGCCAGCAGGCCTATAGCGGGAGTTTCTTACAATGAGCAGTTCTTC. Amino acid sequence: CASRPIAGVSYNEQFF. Full variable domain (remainder filled in from reference TRBV7-2 and TRBJ2-1): GAGVSQSPSNKVTEKGKDVELRCDPISGHTALYWYRQSLGQGLEFLIYFQGNSAPDKSGLPSDRFSAERTGGSVSTLTIQRTQQEDSAVYLCASRPIAGVSYNEQFFGPGTRLTVL.